Listed below are T cell receptor beta chains from one sample, sequenced in a study of CD8 T cells in Susac syndrome. TCRdb re-derived calls from the immunoSEQ multiplex PCR reads in MiXCR, one entry per CDR3 protein. This table holds tens of thousands of distinct CDR3 sequences, 85% to 95% found once. Material for sequencing was CD8+ T cells from PBMCs. The receptor source for this set is a human donor with Susac syndrome. CDR3s include the opening cysteine and the closing phenylalanine or tryptophan. Fields, in order: V gene, D gene, clone size, J gene, CDR3 DNA, CDR3 protein. The D gene is left open where the match is weak. The size field is filled for only some rows; it gives once, few, many or a size class.

>TRBV20-1|.|.|TRBJ2-5
TGCAGTGCTAGAGATCCGTATCGGGAGACCCAGTACTTC
CSARDPYRETQYF
>TRBV2|.|.|TRBJ1-5
TGTGCCAGCAGTGAAGCACGGGGGCCAGGGCAGCCCCAGCATTTT
CASSEARGPGQPQHF
>TRBV3-1|TRBD1|once|TRBJ2-7
TGTGCCAGCAGCCAAGGGACAGGGACCCCTCAGTACTTC
CASSQGTGTPQYF
>TRBV9|TRBD2|.|TRBJ2-3
TGTGCCAGCAGCCTACCCCGGGAGGGGGGAGATACGCAGTATTTT
CASSLPREGGDTQYF
>TRBV4-1|.|.|TRBJ2-7
TGCGCCAGCAGCCAAGATCCAGGGTGGGACGAGCAGTACTTC
CASSQDPGWDEQYF
>TRBV3-1|.|.|TRBJ1-1
TGTGCCAGCAGCCCCAGGACAGTAAAGAACACTGAAGCTTTCTTT
CASSPRTVKNTEAFF
>TRBV14|.|.|TRBJ1-5
TGTGCCAGCAGCCTTACAGGAGTCAGCCAGCCCCAGCATTTT
CASSLTGVSQPQHF
>TRBV29-1|.|.|TRBJ2-1
TGCAGCGTTGAAGATCGTCAGCCTTACAATGAGCAGTTCTTC
CSVEDRQPYNEQFF
>TRBV29-1|TRBD1|.|TRBJ1-1
TGCAGCGTTGGGACAGGGGATTCCATTGGAACTGAAGCTTTCTTT
CSVGTGDSIGTEAFF
>TRBV20-1|TRBD2|once|TRBJ2-7
TGCAGTGCCCCAACTAGCGGGCATTTATGGGAGCAGTACTTC
CSAPTSGHLWEQYF
>TRBV2|.|.|TRBJ2-5
TGTGCCAGCAGAGTGACAGGAGAGGAGACCCAGTACTTC
CASRVTGEETQYF
>TRBV29-1|TRBD2|.|TRBJ2-1
TGCAGCGTGGACGGACTAGCGGGAGGGCCTACGTACAATGAGCAGTTCTTC
CSVDGLAGGPTYNEQFF
>TRBV20-1|.|.|TRBJ2-1
TGCAGTGCTAGAGACGCTGGGCTAGCGATCGACAATGAGCAGTTCTTC
CSARDAGLAIDNEQFF
>TRBV20-1|.|once|TRBJ1-5
TGCAGTGCTAGGGCCCGGGACTTTCAAATCATGGAGCCCCAGCATTTT
CSARARDFQIMEPQHF
>TRBV7-2|TRBD2|.|TRBJ2-1
TGTGCCAGCAGCTTAAGGAGCGGGAGGCCGAGCTCCTACAATGAGCAGTTCTTC
CASSLRSGRPSSYNEQFF
>TRBV15|.|.|TRBJ1-1
TGTGCCACCAGCAGAGCACATGGGGAGGGGACTGAAGCTTTCTTT
CATSRAHGEGTEAFF
>TRBV29-1|.|.|TRBJ2-3
TGCAGCGTTGATAGTTACCCTAACACAGATACGCAGTATTTT
CSVDSYPNTDTQYF
>TRBV27|.|.|TRBJ2-3
TGTGCCAGCAGCCTCGGTGAAACCCTAACAGATACGCAGTATTTT
CASSLGETLTDTQYF
>TRBV29-1|.|.|TRBJ2-1
TGCAGCGTTTTACAGATCCCAGGCAATGAGCAGTTCTTC
CSVLQIPGNEQFF
>TRBV20-1|TRBD1|.|TRBJ1-2
TGCAGTGCTAGTGGACCGGGACAGGACGATCCTAACTATGGCTACACCTTC
CSASGPGQDDPNYGYTF
>TRBV29-1|.|.|TRBJ1-2
TGCAGCGTTGAAGGAGGACAGACGCTTAACTATGGCTACACCTTC
CSVEGGQTLNYGYTF